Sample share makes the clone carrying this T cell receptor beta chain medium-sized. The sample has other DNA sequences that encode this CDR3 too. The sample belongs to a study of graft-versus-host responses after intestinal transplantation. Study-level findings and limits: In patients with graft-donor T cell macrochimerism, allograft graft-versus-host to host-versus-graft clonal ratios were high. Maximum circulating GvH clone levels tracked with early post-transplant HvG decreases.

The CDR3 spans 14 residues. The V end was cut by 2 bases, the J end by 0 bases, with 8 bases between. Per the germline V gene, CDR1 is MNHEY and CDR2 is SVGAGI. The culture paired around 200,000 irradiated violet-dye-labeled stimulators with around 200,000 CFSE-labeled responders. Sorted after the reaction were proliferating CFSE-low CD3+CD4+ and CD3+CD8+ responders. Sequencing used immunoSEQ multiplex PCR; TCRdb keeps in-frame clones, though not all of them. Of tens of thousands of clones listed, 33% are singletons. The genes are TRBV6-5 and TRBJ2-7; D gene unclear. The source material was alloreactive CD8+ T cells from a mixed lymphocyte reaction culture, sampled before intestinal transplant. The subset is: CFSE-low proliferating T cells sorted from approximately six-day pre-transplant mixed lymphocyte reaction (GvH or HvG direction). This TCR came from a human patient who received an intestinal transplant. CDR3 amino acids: CASSYGGGSYEQYF. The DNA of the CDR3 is TGTGCCAGCAGTTACGGCGGCGGCTCCTACGAGCAGTACTTC.